What follows are 22 T cell receptor beta chains derived from one specimen sequenced in a study of blood T cells in healthy people across ages. The second PCR ran about 6 to 11 cycles with a sample-barcoded 5' primer and J-beta primers. MiXCR was run by TCRdb on the 5' RACE reads, yielding one entry per CDR3 protein. The repertoire holds hundreds of thousands of distinct CDR3 sequences, with approximately 29% as singletons. Sequencing was done on a sample of blood. The receptors derive from a woman of 80 years or more in good health.

The chain recombines TRBV20-1 with TRBJ1-5; D may be TRBD1 (6 bases). The CDR3 is made up of 17 amino acids. Deletions cut 6 bases from V and 2 bases from J, with 23 bases between. The germline CDR1 and CDR2 sequences are DFQATT and SNEGSKA (reference sequence). The CDR3 protein is CSAETRDIRLGNQPQHF. In DNA form, the CDR3 reads TGCAGTGCCGAAACCCGGGACATCAGATTAGGCAATCAGCCCCAGCATTTT.

This clonotype occurred many times. CDR3 sequence (DNA): TGTGCCAGCAGCTTAACGTTCGACAGGGAACGGGAGACCCAGTACTTC. It translates to CASSLTFDRERETQYF. J is TRBJ2-5 and V is TRBV7-3, with 7 bases that match TRBD1. This CDR3 comprises 16 residues. Trimming at V came to 0 bases and at J to 5 bases, leaving 9 bases not matched to a gene. Germline CDR1 reads SGHTA; CDR2 reads FQGTGA.

As concerns this clonotype: This may stem from a read error, because a much larger clone lies one nucleotide away. This rearrangement joins TRBV7-2 to TRBJ2-6; D tentatively reads TRBD1 or TRBD2 (5 bases each). The CDR3 is 16 residues long. Looked up from germline, CDR1 is SGHTA and CDR2 is FQGNSA. Here the CDR3 reads CASSPRVVSGANVRTF. DNA for the CDR3: TGTGCCAGCAGCCCGAGGGTCGTCTCTGGGGCCAACGTCCGGACTTTC. The complete variable domain, with remaining parts taken from reference TRBV7-2 and TRBJ2-6, reads GAGVSQSPSNKVTEKGKDVELRCDPISGHTALYWYRQSLGQGLEFLIYFQGNSAPDKSGLPSDRFSAERTGGSVSTLTIQRTQQEDSAVYLCASSPRVVSGANVRTFGAGSRLTVL.

The gene calls are TRBV12-3 or TRBV12-4 and TRBJ1-1, with TRBD1 matching 11 bases. The junction had 4 bases not matched to a gene; V was cut back by 7 bases and J by 0 bases. The CDR3 extends over 15 amino acids. The DNA of the CDR3 is TGTGCCAGCATCAGGACAGGGGGCGTGAACACTGAAGCTTTCTTT. Its translation: CASIRTGGVNTEAFF.

This clonotype was counted only a few times. Given a much more abundant clone one base away, this may be a read error. V gene TRBV6-1 combines with J gene TRBJ1-2; D remains unclear. Deletions cut 5 bases from V and 3 bases from J, with 4 bases between. The CDR3 length is 11 residues. The germline V gene has CDR1 MNHNS and CDR2 SASEGT. The CDR3 nucleotides are TGTGCCAGCAGTCAGGACTATGGCTACACCTTC. It is translated as CASSQDYGYTF.

At least ten counts were recorded for this clonotype. The genes are TRBV5-4 and TRBJ2-1, with 12 bases that match TRBD2. Per the germline V gene, CDR1 is SGHNT and CDR2 is YYREEE (reference sequence). V lost 4 bases and J lost 4; bases outside the gene matches: 6. The CDR3 is 16 residues long. The CDR3 nucleotides are TGTGCCAGCAGCCCTCCGACTAGCGGGGGATACAATGAGCAGTTCTTC. Protein sequence: CASSPPTSGGYNEQFF.

Concerning this clonotype: Since a much larger clone is just one base distant, this may be a read error. The J gene is TRBJ2-3, the V gene TRBV30, with D perhaps matching TRBD1 (5 bases). CDR3 length: 15 amino acids. Germline values: CDR1 GTSNPN, CDR2 SVGIG (reference sequence). The CDR3 protein is CARSVKSLRGDTQYF. CDR3 coding DNA: TGTGCCCGGAGTGTTAAGAGCTTAAGGGGAGATACGCAGTATTTT.

The chain carries TRBV12-3 or TRBV12-4 and TRBJ2-7; the D gene is possibly TRBD2 (7 bases). V lost 5 bases and J lost 0, with 17 bases in between. This CDR3 contains 16 residues. The CDR3 DNA reads as TGTGCCAGCAGTCCGGGGGGCGCGGAACGCTCCTACGAGCAGTACTTC. Translating gives CASSPGGAERSYEQYF.

The chain joins TRBV7-2 to TRBJ2-1; possible D gene TRBD2, 5 bases. Trimming took off 5 bases at V and 8 bases at J, with 19 bases between the two ends. This CDR3 contains 15 residues. Germline assignment: CDR1 SGHTA and CDR2 FQGNSA. The chain's CDR3 is CASSQWSGMGDEQFF. Written as DNA, the CDR3 is TGTGCCAGCAGCCAATGGAGCGGTATGGGCGATGAGCAGTTCTTC. Combining the CDR3 with reference TRBV7-2 and TRBJ2-1 gives the whole variable domain GAGVSQSPSNKVTEKGKDVELRCDPISGHTALYWYRQSLGQGLEFLIYFQGNSAPDKSGLPSDRFSAERTGGSVSTLTIQRTQQEDSAVYLCASSQWSGMGDEQFFGPGTRLTVL.

There are many counts of this clonotype. The rearrangement joins TRBV12-3 or TRBV12-4 to TRBJ2-3, with D unclear. V lost 4 bases to trimming and J lost 6 bases, with 14 bases between them. The CDR3 is 14 residues long. This CDR3 reads CASSSSPGPDTQYF. CDR3 bases: TGTGCCAGCAGTTCAAGTCCAGGACCGGATACGCAGTATTTT.

This clonotype was observed at least ten times. The genes are TRBV12-3 or TRBV12-4 and TRBJ1-6, with TRBD1 matching 7 bases. With 6 bases clipped from V and 7 bases from J, the junction kept 6 bases outside the gene matches. The CDR3 loop spans 14 amino acids. CDR3 loop: CASRKTGHNSPLHF. CDR3 DNA: TGTGCCAGCAGAAAGACAGGGCACAATTCACCCCTCCACTTT.

Regarding this clonotype: At one boundary the junction diverges from the germline segment, which might be a read error. V gene TRBV28 combines with J gene TRBJ1-5; D might be TRBD1 (5 bases). The CDR3 contains 16 residues. From germline, CDR1 is MDHEN and CDR2 SYDVKM. The CDR3 reads CASSRQGEPSNRPQHF. In nucleotides, the CDR3 is TGTGCCAGCAGCCGGCAGGGAGAACCAAGCAATCGGCCCCAGCATTTT. Supplemented by reference TRBV28 and TRBJ1-5, the full variable domain reads DVKVTQSSRYLVKRTGEKVFLECVQDMDHENMFWYRQDPGLGLRLIYFSYDVKMKEKGDIPEGYSVSREKKERFSLILESASTNQTSMYLCASSRQGEPSNRPQHFGDGTRLSIL.

This clonotype was counted at least ten times. V and J are TRBV5-1 and TRBJ1-2; the match to TRBD1 covers 8 bases. The V and J ends lost 5 bases and 4 bases, in that order; junction bases with no gene match: 10. This CDR3 spans 15 amino acids. Germline V gene lookup returns CDR1 SGHRS and CDR2 YFSETQ. The CDR3 bases are TGCGCCAGCAGTTCTGGGACAGGCCCTGGCTATGGCTACACCTTC. The encoded protein is CASSSGTGPGYGYTF.

In its sample, this clonotype was seen many times. The chain uses TRBV4-3 and TRBJ2-3; possibly TRBD2 for D (6 bases). This CDR3 spans 18 amino acids. Trimming stripped 0 bases from V and 0 bases from J, with 16 bases between. Germline CDR1 LGHNA, CDR2 YSLEER. CDR3 in amino acids: CASSQDNLAGSSTDTQYF. Here the CDR3 DNA reads TGCGCCAGCAGCCAAGACAATCTGGCGGGGTCTAGCACAGATACGCAGTATTTT.

This clonotype was detected ten times or more. The V and J genes are TRBV5-1 and TRBJ2-7; 7 bases match TRBD1. Looked up from germline, CDR1 is SGHRS and CDR2 is YFSETQ. Germline trimming cut 4 bases from V and 6 bases from J; bases unmatched to any gene: 13. The length of the CDR3 is 15 residues. In DNA, the CDR3 is TGCGCCAGCAGCAGGTCCGGGACAGAGGTATCCGAGCAGTACTTC. As protein: CASSRSGTEVSEQYF. The full variable domain, rest sourced from reference TRBV5-1 and TRBJ2-7, is KAGVTQTPRYLIKTRGQQVTLSCSPISGHRSVSWYQQTPGQGLQFLFEYFSETQRNKGNFPGRFSGRQFSNSRSEMNVSTLELGDSALYLCASSRSGTEVSEQYFGPGTRLTVT.

This clonotype was observed many times. This chain connects TRBV5-6 to TRBJ2-5; possible D gene TRBD2, 6 bases. Germline CDR1 is SGHDT and CDR2 is YYEEEE. V was shortened by 1 base and J by 3 bases, with 13 bases between the two germline ends. This CDR3 region has 15 residues. Here the CDR3 reads CASSLSRLAKETQYF. CDR3 nucleotide sequence: TGTGCCAGCAGCTTGTCCAGGCTAGCGAAAGAGACCCAGTACTTC. The variable domain in full, with the rest retrieved from reference TRBV5-6 and TRBJ2-5, is DAGVTQSPTHLIKTRGQQVTLRCSPKSGHDTVSWYQQALGQGPQFIFQYYEEEERQRGNFPDRFSGHQFPNYSSELNVNALLLGDSALYLCASSLSRLAKETQYFGPGTRLLVL.

For this clonotype: This clone may be a read error of a much larger clone one base away. The rearrangement joins TRBV30 to TRBJ2-7; 7 positions match TRBD1. The CDR3 loop spans 15 amino acids. Trimming cost V 1 base and J 3 bases; bases outside gene matches: 9. Germline V gene data show CDR1 as GTSNPN and CDR2 as SVGIG (reference sequence). Written as DNA, the CDR3 is TGTGCCTGGAGTGAGGATACAGGGGTCGACTACGAGCAGTACTTC. This gives the protein CAWSEDTGVDYEQYF.

This clonotype showed up many times. Just one base apart from a much larger clone, this may be a read error. The chain couples TRBV5-6 to TRBJ2-1; 7 nucleotides match TRBD2. The V segment lost 3 bases and the J segment 6 bases; nucleotides outside the gene matches: 6. CDR3 length equals 14 residues. Germline V gene sequence: CDR1 SGHDT, CDR2 YYEEEE. CDR3 loop: CASSWGLQTNEQFF. The CDR3 nucleotides read TGTGCCAGCAGCTGGGGACTACAAACCAATGAGCAGTTCTTC. Looking up the rest from reference TRBV5-6 and TRBJ2-1 gives the full variable domain: DAGVTQSPTHLIKTRGQQVTLRCSPKSGHDTVSWYQQALGQGPQFIFQYYEEEERQRGNFPDRFSGHQFPNYSSELNVNALLLGDSALYLCASSWGLQTNEQFFGPGTRLTVL.

This clonotype appeared a few times. Its ends do not fully match the called genes, so a read error is possible. The V call is TRBV7-9, the J call TRBJ2-1; 11 bases map to TRBD2. The CDR3 totals 17 residues. CDR1 and CDR2 (germline): SEHNR, FQNEAQ (reference sequence). The CDR3 nucleotides are TGTGCCTGCAGCTTAGCGAGTGGGACTAGCGGATACAATGAGCAGTTCTTC. Amino acids: CACSLASGTSGYNEQFF.

The V call is TRBV7-2, the J call TRBJ2-4; perhaps D is TRBD1 or TRBD2 (5 bases each). Judging by the DNA end, TRBJ2-7 fits better; the J call may be wrong. Looked up from germline, CDR1 is SGHTA and CDR2 is FQGNSA. This CDR3 is 20 amino acids long. The CDR3 DNA follows: TGTGCCAGCAACCCCGGGAACTGGGGACGGCCGACACGAGCTCTATACGAGCAGTACTTC. The encoded protein is CASNPGNWGRPTRALYEQYF.

This clonotype has a count of ten or more. The chain links TRBV7-2 to TRBJ2-5; tentative D call: TRBD2 (5 bases). CDR1 SGHTA and CDR2 FQGNSA come from the germline V gene. The CDR3 runs 15 residues. Trimming removed 1 base at V and 1 base at J, with 10 bases between. CDR3 bases: TGTGCCAGCAGCTTAGGGACTCGGCCCCAAGAGACCCAGTACTTC. Translating it yields CASSLGTRPQETQYF.

This clonotype has just a few counts. The rearrangement uses TRBV6-2 or TRBV6-3 and TRBJ2-5; a weak D match, TRBD1 (6 bases). This CDR3 is 15 amino acids long. Germline lookup yields CDR1 MNHEY and CDR2 SVGEGT. Trimming took 0 bases from V and 5 from J, leaving 13 bases between them. CDR3 DNA sequence: TGTGCCAGCAGTTACTCGACTGGGGGCGGCGAGACCCAGTACTTC. Protein sequence: CASSYSTGGGETQYF.